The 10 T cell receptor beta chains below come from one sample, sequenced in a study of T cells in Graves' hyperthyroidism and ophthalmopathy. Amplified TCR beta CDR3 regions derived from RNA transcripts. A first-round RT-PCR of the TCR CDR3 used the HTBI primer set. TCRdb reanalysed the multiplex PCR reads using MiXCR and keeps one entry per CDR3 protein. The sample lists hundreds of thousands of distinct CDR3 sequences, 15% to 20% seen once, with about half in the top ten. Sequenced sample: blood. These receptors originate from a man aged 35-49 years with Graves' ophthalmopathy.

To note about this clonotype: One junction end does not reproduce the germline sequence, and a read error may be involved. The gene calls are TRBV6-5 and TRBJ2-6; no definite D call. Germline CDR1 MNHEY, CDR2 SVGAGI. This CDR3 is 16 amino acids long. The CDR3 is CAGSYLGPSGANVLTF. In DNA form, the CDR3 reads TGTGCCGGCAGTTACCTTGGTCCCTCTGGGGCCAACGTCCTGACTTTC.

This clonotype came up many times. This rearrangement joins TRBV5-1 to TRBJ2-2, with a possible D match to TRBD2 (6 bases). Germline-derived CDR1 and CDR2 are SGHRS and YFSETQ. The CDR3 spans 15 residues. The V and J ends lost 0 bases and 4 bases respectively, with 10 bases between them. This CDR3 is CASSLGLDFTGELFF. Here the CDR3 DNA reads TGCGCCAGCAGCTTGGGACTAGACTTCACCGGGGAGCTGTTTTTT.

CDR3 sequence reads: CSAREGGIHPYEQYF. The DNA for the CDR3 is TGCAGTGCTAGAGAGGGGGGAATTCACCCCTACGAGCAGTACTTC. The chain has TRBV20-1 and TRBJ2-7; D might be TRBD2 (6 bases). CDR3 size: 15 residues. V lost 0 bases and J lost 2, with 14 bases in between. CDR1 DFQATT and CDR2 SNEGSKA come from the germline V gene (reference sequence).

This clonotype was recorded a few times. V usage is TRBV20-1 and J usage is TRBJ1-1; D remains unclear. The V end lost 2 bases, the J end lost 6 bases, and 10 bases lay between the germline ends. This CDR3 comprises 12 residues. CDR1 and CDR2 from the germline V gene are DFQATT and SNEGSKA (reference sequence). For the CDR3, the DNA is TGCAGTGCTAGACAGGTTAACCCTGAAGCTTTCTTT. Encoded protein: CSARQVNPEAFF.

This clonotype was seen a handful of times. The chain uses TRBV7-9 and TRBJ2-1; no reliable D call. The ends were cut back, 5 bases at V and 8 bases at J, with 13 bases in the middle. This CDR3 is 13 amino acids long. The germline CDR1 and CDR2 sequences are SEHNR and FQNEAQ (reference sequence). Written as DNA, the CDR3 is TGTGCCAGCAGCCCTAGGGTAGGCGATGAGCAGTTCTTC. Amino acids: CASSPRVGDEQFF.

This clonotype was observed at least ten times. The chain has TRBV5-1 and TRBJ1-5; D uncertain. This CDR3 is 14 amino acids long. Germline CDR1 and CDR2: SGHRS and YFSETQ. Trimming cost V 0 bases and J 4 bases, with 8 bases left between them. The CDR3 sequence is CASSLDGSNQPQHF. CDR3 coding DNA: TGCGCCAGCAGCTTGGATGGTTCAAATCAGCCCCAGCATTTT.

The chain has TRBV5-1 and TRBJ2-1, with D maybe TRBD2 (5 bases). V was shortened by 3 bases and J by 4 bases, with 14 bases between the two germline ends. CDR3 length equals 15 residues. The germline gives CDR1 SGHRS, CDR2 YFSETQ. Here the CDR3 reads CASSSEGPQYNEQFF. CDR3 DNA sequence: TGCGCCAGCAGCTCAGAGGGCCCTCAATACAATGAGCAGTTCTTC.

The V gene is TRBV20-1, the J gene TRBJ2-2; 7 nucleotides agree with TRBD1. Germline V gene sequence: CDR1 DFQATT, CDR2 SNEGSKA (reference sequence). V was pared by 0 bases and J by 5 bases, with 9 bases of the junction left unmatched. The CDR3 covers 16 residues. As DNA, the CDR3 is TGCAGTGCTAGAGATTCACGAGGGGGCTGGACCGGGGAGCTGTTTTTT. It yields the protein CSARDSRGGWTGELFF.

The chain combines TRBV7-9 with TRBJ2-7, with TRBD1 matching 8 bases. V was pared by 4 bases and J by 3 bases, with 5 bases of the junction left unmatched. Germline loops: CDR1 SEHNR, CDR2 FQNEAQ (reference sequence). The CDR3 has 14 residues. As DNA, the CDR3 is TGTGCCAGCAGCTCCAGGGGGCGTCGCTACGAGCAGTACTTC. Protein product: CASSSRGRRYEQYF.

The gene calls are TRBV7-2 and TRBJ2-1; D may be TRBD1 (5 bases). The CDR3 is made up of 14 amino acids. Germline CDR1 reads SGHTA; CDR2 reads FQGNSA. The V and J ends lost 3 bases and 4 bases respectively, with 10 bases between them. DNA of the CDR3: TGTGCCAGCAGCTTTCTGGACAAGTACAATGAGCAGTTCTTC. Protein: CASSFLDKYNEQFF.